This passage covers 20 T cell receptor beta chains from one sample sequenced in a study of CXCR3-negative and CXCR3-positive naive CD8 T cells. Study outcomes and limitations: Against CXCR3-negative naive cells, CXCR3-positive naive cells showed more hydrophobic TRB CDR3s.

With UMI labels, 5' RACE was used to prepare the TRB cDNA libraries. TCRdb reprocessed the 5' RACE reads; each CDR3 protein has one entry and no DNA is given. This sample's table reports roughly 65,000 distinct CDR3 sequences. Antigen specificity for these receptors is unknown. The sequencing input was naive CXCR3+ CD8+ T cells from blood. Subset indicated: CD45RO-CCR7+CD27+CD95- naive CD8+ T cells expressing CXCR3 (TNR3+). The receptors stem from a human donor in good health. Some clones in this sample may be carry-over from other donors' samples.

The V and J genes are TRBV29-1 and TRBJ2-1; TCRdb returns TRBD1, unconfirmable since there is no DNA. This CDR3 region has 14 residues. CDR1 and CDR2 (germline): SQVTM, ANQGSEA. CDR3 region: CSVETGGLYNEQFF.

The rearrangement uses TRBV27 and TRBJ1-5; TCRdb indicates TRBD1, and absent DNA this call remains unverified. CDR3 length equals 15 residues. Germline loops: CDR1 MNHEY, CDR2 SMNVEV (reference sequence). The CDR3 here is CASRDRGFSNQPQHF.

This rearrangement joins TRBV12-3 or TRBV12-4 to TRBJ2-4; TCRdb indicates TRBD2, and absent DNA this call remains unverified. The CDR3 sequence is 16 residues long. CDR3: CASSLSSLSAKNIQYF.

The chain is built from TRBV29-1 and TRBJ1-1; TCRdb calls TRBD1, which cannot be checked without DNA. Germline V gives CDR1 SQVTM, CDR2 ANQGSEA. This CDR3 contains 13 residues. CDR3 residues: CSVVGDRGTEAFF.

The V gene is TRBV11-3, the J gene TRBJ2-3; TCRdb's D gene call, TRBD2, goes unchecked for lack of DNA. The length of the CDR3 is 20 residues. Germline values: CDR1 SGHNT, CDR2 YENEEA. The CDR3 spells CASSFSPLAGAFTGTDTQYF.

This chain joins TRBV21-1 and TRBJ2-5; absent DNA, TCRdb's TRBD2 call cannot be checked. TRBV21-1 constitutes a pseudogene. The CDR3 contains 15 residues. The CDR3 loop is CASSKDREGLETQYF.

V and J are TRBV29-1 and TRBJ2-7. Germline V lookup: CDR1 SQVTM, CDR2 ANQGSEA. The CDR3 extends over 13 amino acids. CDR3 sequence: CSVEEAGTYEQYF.

The chain recombines TRBV3-1 with TRBJ2-3; TCRdb selects TRBD2, and the lack of DNA leaves this call unchecked. The CDR3 totals 17 residues. CDR1 and CDR2 from the germline V gene are LGHDT and YNNKEL (reference sequence). CDR3 region: CASSHPTSGVGTDTQYF.

The chain couples TRBV9 to TRBJ2-5; the TRBD1 assignment by TCRdb is unverifiable without DNA. CDR1 and CDR2 (germline): SGDLS, YYNGEE. CDR3 length equals 17 residues. CDR3 amino acids: CASSDPGQGQYQETQYF.

The gene calls are TRBV3-1 and TRBJ2-7. CDR3 length: 13 amino acids. Germline values: CDR1 LGHDT, CDR2 YNNKEL (reference sequence). The CDR3 region is CASSQTLAYEQYF.

This chain uses TRBV28 with TRBJ2-4; TCRdb returns TRBD2, unconfirmable since there is no DNA. The CDR3 has 16 residues. The germline V gene encodes CDR1 MDHEN and CDR2 SYDVKM. CDR3 sequence: CASREEGWLAKNIQYF. Drawing the rest from reference TRBV28 and TRBJ2-4, the complete variable domain is DVKVTQSSRYLVKRTGEKVFLECVQDMDHENMFWYRQDPGLGLRLIYFSYDVKMKEKGDIPEGYSVSREKKERFSLILESASTNQTSMYLCASREEGWLAKNIQYFGAGTRLSVL.

The chain couples TRBV12-3 or TRBV12-4 to TRBJ2-1; TCRdb outputs TRBD2, but without DNA this stays unchecked. This CDR3 is 15 amino acids long. The CDR3 is CASSKGLAGGNEQFF.

The chain employs TRBV20-1 and TRBJ1-2; TCRdb calls TRBD1, which cannot be checked without DNA. Germline lookup yields CDR1 DFQATT and CDR2 SNEGSKA (reference sequence). The CDR3 runs to 13 residues. The CDR3 reads CSAPGQGVDGYTF.

V usage is TRBV29-1 and J usage is TRBJ2-3; TCRdb outputs TRBD2, but without DNA this stays unchecked. The germline gives CDR1 SQVTM, CDR2 ANQGSEA. This CDR3 has 13 amino acids. CDR3 in amino acids: CSQSGGALDTQYF.

The J gene is TRBJ1-1, the V gene TRBV6-2 or TRBV6-3; TCRdb designates TRBD1, a call that cannot be tested without DNA. Germline CDR1 is MNHEY and CDR2 is SVGEGT. There are 16 residues in the CDR3. CDR3 in amino acids: CATRRSSTGMNTEAFF.

V gene TRBV29-1 combines with J gene TRBJ2-7. Looked up from germline, CDR1 is SQVTM and CDR2 is ANQGSEA. This CDR3 region has 15 residues. The CDR3 is CSVVGMADPEYEQYF.

J is TRBJ2-7 and V is TRBV7-2; without DNA, the TCRdb call of TRBD1 cannot be checked. Germline CDR1 SGHTA, CDR2 FQGNSA. The CDR3 is made up of 15 amino acids. The CDR3 region is CASSLTPSPYYEQYF.

CDR3: CASSSEEKLFF. V and J are TRBV7-9 and TRBJ1-4. Germline V gives CDR1 SEHNR, CDR2 FQNEAQ (reference sequence). The CDR3 totals 11 residues.

This chain's CDR3 is CASSQEELAGLNEQFF. The chain carries TRBV4-2 and TRBJ2-1; the TCRdb D gene call, TRBD2, has no DNA to confirm it. The CDR3 has 16 residues. CDR1 LGHNA and CDR2 YNFKEQ come from the germline V gene.

V gene TRBV4-2 combines with J gene TRBJ1-2; no DNA is available, so the TRBD1 call from TCRdb remains unchecked. The germline CDR1 and CDR2 sequences are LGHNA and YNFKEQ. The CDR3 contains 17 residues. CDR3 region: CASSPLLGTGSNYGYTF.